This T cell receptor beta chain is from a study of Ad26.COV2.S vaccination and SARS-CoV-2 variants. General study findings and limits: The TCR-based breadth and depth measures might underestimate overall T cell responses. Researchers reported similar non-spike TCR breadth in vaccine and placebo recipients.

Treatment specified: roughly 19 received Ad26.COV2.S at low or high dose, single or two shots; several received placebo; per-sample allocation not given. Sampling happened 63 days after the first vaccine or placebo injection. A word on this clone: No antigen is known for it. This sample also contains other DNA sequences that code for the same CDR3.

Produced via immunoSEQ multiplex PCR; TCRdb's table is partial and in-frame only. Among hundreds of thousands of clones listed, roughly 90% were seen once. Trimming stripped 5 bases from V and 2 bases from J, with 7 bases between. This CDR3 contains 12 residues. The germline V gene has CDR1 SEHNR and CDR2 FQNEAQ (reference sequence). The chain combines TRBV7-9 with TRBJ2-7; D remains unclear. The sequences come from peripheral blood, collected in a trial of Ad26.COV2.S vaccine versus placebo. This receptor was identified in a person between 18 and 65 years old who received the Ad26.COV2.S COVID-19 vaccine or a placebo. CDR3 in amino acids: CASSLSAYEQYF. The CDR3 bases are TGTGCCAGCAGCCTTTCCGCCTACGAGCAGTACTTC.